The 18 T cell receptor beta chains below come from one sample, sequenced in a study of T cells after yellow fever vaccination. MiXCR, run by TCRdb on the 5' RACE reads, gives a single entry per CDR3 protein. The sample includes some 560,000 distinct CDR3 sequences, roughly 21% seen only once; the top ten take roughly 13%. The sample was PBMCs, taken 15 days after the yellow fever booster vaccination. These receptors came from a man aged 25-40 years who received the YFV17D yellow fever vaccine.

This rearrangement joins TRBV6-1 to TRBJ2-1; 13 bases match TRBD2. CDR1 MNHNS and CDR2 SASEGT come from the germline V gene. The V and J ends lost 6 bases and 0 bases, in that order; junction bases with no gene match: 5. The CDR3 has 17 residues. CDR3 nucleotides: TGTGCCAGCAGCCCACTAGCGGGAGGGCCCTCCTACAATGAGCAGTTCTTC. It codes for CASSPLAGGPSYNEQFF.

The V gene is TRBV5-1, the J gene TRBJ2-3; D is possibly TRBD1 (5 bases). Germline V CDR1 and CDR2: SGHRS, YFSETQ. Deletions cut 3 bases from V and 0 bases from J, with 8 bases between. The CDR3 is 14 residues long. The CDR3 reads CASSYTGSTDTQYF. The CDR3 DNA follows: TGCGCCAGCAGCTATACAGGAAGCACAGATACGCAGTATTTT.

This sequence joins TRBV20-1 and TRBJ2-4; 11 bases are a match to TRBD1. V was pared by 2 bases and J by 8 bases, with 8 bases of the junction left unmatched. Germline CDR1 reads DFQATT; CDR2 reads SNEGSKA (reference sequence). This CDR3 is 15 amino acids long. The CDR3 sequence: CSARPPGQGGHIQYF. The DNA of the CDR3 is TGCAGTGCTAGACCACCGGGACAGGGGGGTCACATTCAGTACTTC.

The V gene is TRBV6-1, the J gene TRBJ2-3; no clear D gene. Trimming removed 6 bases from V and 4 bases from J, with 14 bases in between. The germline gives CDR1 MNHNS, CDR2 SASEGT. There are 14 residues in the CDR3. CDR3 bases: TGTGCCAGCAGCCTAGTCGCGGCGTCAGATACGCAGTATTTT. It specifies CASSLVAASDTQYF.

V usage is TRBV5-1 and J usage is TRBJ1-1; D unclear. Germline loops: CDR1 SGHRS, CDR2 YFSETQ. The length of the CDR3 is 16 residues. Trimming shortened V by 0 bases and J by 1 base, and 13 bases separated the two germline ends. CDR3 amino acids: CASSLATQTANTEAFF. The CDR3 region has the DNA TGCGCCAGCAGCTTGGCCACACAGACGGCGAACACTGAAGCTTTCTTT.

The genes are TRBV10-3 and TRBJ2-7, with D perhaps assigned TRBD1 or TRBD2 (6 bases each). V lost 6 bases to trimming and J lost 6 bases, with 9 bases between them. Germline V gene data show CDR1 as ENHRY and CDR2 as SYGVKD. The CDR3 consists of 11 residues. The CDR3 bases are TGTGCCATCAGAGAGGGGGGCGAGCAGTACTTC. Protein sequence: CAIREGGEQYF.

This clonotype is a singleton in its sample. The chain employs TRBV5-1 and TRBJ1-6, with 7 bases that match TRBD1. This CDR3 region has 15 residues. V trimming: 5 bases; J trimming: 8 bases; junction bases outside the gene matches: 10. CDR1 is SGHRS and CDR2 is YFSETQ in the germline V gene. The CDR3 region is CASRSSDRADSPLHF. As DNA, the CDR3 is TGCGCCAGCAGATCCTCCGACAGGGCTGATTCACCCCTCCACTTT.

This clonotype has at least ten counts. The V call is TRBV7-2, the J call TRBJ2-3; D assignment may be TRBD1 or TRBD2 (6 bases each). CDR3 length: 14 amino acids. Germline V gene data show CDR1 as SGHTA and CDR2 as FQGNSA. Trimming shortened V by 1 base and J by 2 bases, and 7 bases separated the two germline ends. As DNA, the CDR3 is TGTGCCAGCAGCTTAGGGGGGGCCACAGATACGCAGTATTTT. This encodes CASSLGGATDTQYF. The full variable domain, rest sourced from reference TRBV7-2 and TRBJ2-3, is GAGVSQSPSNKVTEKGKDVELRCDPISGHTALYWYRQSLGQGLEFLIYFQGNSAPDKSGLPSDRFSAERTGGSVSTLTIQRTQQEDSAVYLCASSLGGATDTQYFGPGTRLTVL.

This clonotype was seen a few times. This chain's CDR3 is CSVPPRTSGDNEQFF. The CDR3 DNA reads as TGCAGTGTTCCCCCTCGGACTAGCGGCGACAATGAGCAGTTCTTC. The rearrangement joins TRBV20-1 to TRBJ2-1; 10 nucleotides match TRBD2. Germline assignment: CDR1 DFQATT and CDR2 SNEGSKA (reference sequence). This CDR3 is 15 amino acids long. Trimming took 7 bases from V and 5 from J; bases not matched to a gene: 11.

This clonotype was seen a handful of times. This chain uses TRBV27 with TRBJ2-7; 7 bases line up with TRBD1. The CDR3 consists of 15 residues. Unmatched junction bases numbered 8, after V lost 3 bases and J lost 3 bases. Germline-derived CDR1 and CDR2 are MNHEY and SMNVEV (reference sequence). The CDR3 DNA is TGTGCCAGCAGTTTCCGGGACAGAGCTTACTACGAGCAGTACTTC. Its protein is CASSFRDRAYYEQYF.

V and J are TRBV4-3 and TRBJ2-1; 7 nucleotides line up with TRBD2. With 6 bases clipped from V and 4 bases from J, the junction kept 9 bases outside the gene matches. This CDR3 has 15 amino acids. Germline CDR1 and CDR2: LGHNA and YSLEER. The CDR3 DNA reads TGCGCCAGCAGTCAGACCCGACTAGCATACAATGAGCAGTTCTTC. Its translation is CASSQTRLAYNEQFF.

This clonotype was found a few times. This sequence joins TRBV6-1 and TRBJ2-3; 9 nucleotides match TRBD1. Looked up from germline, CDR1 is MNHNS and CDR2 is SASEGT. V was clipped by 5 bases and J by 3 bases; unmatched bases: 6. The CDR3 runs to 15 residues. The chain's CDR3 is CASSTGTGWTDTQYF. CDR3 DNA: TGTGCCAGCAGTACGGGGACAGGGTGGACAGATACGCAGTATTTT.

This clonotype was seen a handful of times. This chain links TRBV25-1 with TRBJ1-5; unclear D gene. Trimming left V 5 bases short and J 3 bases short, with 8 bases between. Germline V gene sequence: CDR1 MGHDK, CDR2 SYGVNS. The CDR3 runs to 13 residues. CDR3 in DNA: TGTGCCAGCAGTATGGGCCACAATCAGCCCCAGCATTTT. The encoded protein is CASSMGHNQPQHF.

This clonotype was counted only a few times. V is TRBV7-8 and J is TRBJ1-1; no firm D call. Germline CDR1 and CDR2: SGHVS and FQNEAQ. This CDR3 contains 14 residues. Trimming cost V 1 base and J 6 bases, with 12 bases left between them. CDR3 residues: CASSLGRHTPEAFF. The CDR3 DNA reads as TGTGCCAGCAGCTTAGGGAGGCACACCCCTGAAGCTTTCTTT.

This chain links TRBV19 with TRBJ1-5; maybe TRBD1 (5 bases). Trimming removed 5 bases at V and 1 base at J, with 15 bases between. This CDR3 is built from 16 residues. In germline, CDR1 is LNHDA, CDR2 SQIVND (reference sequence). CDR3 sequence (DNA): TGTGCCAGTAGTCCTCTGACGGGGCAAAGCAATCAGCCCCAGCATTTT. Translated, it gives CASSPLTGQSNQPQHF. Supplemented by reference TRBV19 and TRBJ1-5, the full variable domain reads DGGITQSPKYLFRKEGQNVTLSCEQNLNHDAMYWYRQDPGQGLRLIYYSQIVNDFQKGDIAEGYSVSREKKESFPLTVTSAQKNPTAFYLCASSPLTGQSNQPQHFGDGTRLSIL.

The chain links TRBV9 to TRBJ1-1; D remains ambiguous. Germline V lookup: CDR1 SGDLS, CDR2 YYNGEE. The CDR3 covers 13 residues. The V end was cut by 3 bases, the J end by 0 bases, with 6 bases between. The CDR3 protein is CASSAHLNTEAFF. The CDR3 DNA follows: TGTGCCAGCAGCGCGCATTTGAACACTGAAGCTTTCTTT.

The chain employs TRBV30 and TRBJ2-1; 12 nucleotides agree with TRBD2. CDR3 length: 16 amino acids. Germline V gives CDR1 GTSNPN, CDR2 SVGIG (reference sequence). The V gene end was trimmed by 4 bases and the J gene end by 6 bases; junction bases not matched to a gene: 10. The CDR3 coding sequence is TGTGCCTGGACCCTGGGGACTAGCGGGTTTGGCAATGAGCAGTTCTTC. Its translation: CAWTLGTSGFGNEQFF.

This chain uses TRBV7-2 with TRBJ2-1; either TRBD1 or TRBD2 may supply D (7 bases each). Trimming took 2 bases from V and 3 from J, leaving 14 bases between them. There are 16 residues in the CDR3. Germline V CDR1 and CDR2: SGHTA, FQGNSA. CDR3 loop: CASSLRGREFYNEQFF. The CDR3 nucleotides are TGTGCCAGCAGCTTAAGGGGGCGGGAGTTCTACAATGAGCAGTTCTTC.